One and the same sample provided the 10 T cell receptor beta chains below, sequenced in a study of T-cell memory formation after mild COVID-19. From the 5' RACE reads, TCRdb called clonotypes with MiXCR, one entry per CDR3 protein. Of hundreds of thousands of distinct CDR3 sequences in the sample, roughly a fifth are singletons; the top ten hold about 8.7%. Sequenced input: PBMCs or a T cell subset sorted from them (not recorded which). All receptors come from an adult woman who had mild COVID-19 (a few samples of this study predate the infection). Cell type and time point are not known.

This clonotype turned up a few times. This chain connects TRBV7-8 to TRBJ2-1; no reliable D call. Germline CDR1 reads SGHVS; CDR2 reads FQNEAQ. This CDR3 has 13 residues. V was pared by 5 bases and J by 5 bases, with 10 bases between. CDR3 sequence (DNA): TGTGCCAGCAGCCGCGGCGGCGACAATGAGCAGTTCTTC. Amino acid sequence: CASSRGGDNEQFF.

The J gene is TRBJ2-3, the V gene TRBV5-1, with 13 bases that match TRBD2. Germline-derived CDR1 and CDR2 are SGHRS and YFSETQ. Trimming at V came to 3 bases and at J to 3 bases, leaving 10 bases not matched to a gene. The CDR3 contains 18 residues. The CDR3 reads CASSSLAGGPLWTDTQYF. The DNA for the CDR3 is TGCGCCAGCAGCTCACTAGCGGGGGGGCCCTTGTGGACAGATACGCAGTATTTT. Complete variable domain (other parts from reference TRBV5-1 and TRBJ2-3): KAGVTQTPRYLIKTRGQQVTLSCSPISGHRSVSWYQQTPGQGLQFLFEYFSETQRNKGNFPGRFSGRQFSNSRSEMNVSTLELGDSALYLCASSSLAGGPLWTDTQYFGPGTRLTVL.

This clonotype has more than one count but fewer than ten. This rearrangement joins TRBV10-3 to TRBJ2-7; no clear D gene. Trimming shortened V by 10 bases and J by 7 bases, and 29 bases separated the two germline ends. Germline CDR1 and CDR2: ENHRY and SYGVKD. This CDR3 spans 16 amino acids. The CDR3 DNA reads as TGTGCCACCAAAAACTCAATAGACCGGTTTGGATGGGAGCAGTACTTC. Protein: CATKNSIDRFGWEQYF.

This clonotype was seen at least ten times. The chain recombines TRBV9 with TRBJ2-1, with TRBD2 matching over 13 bases. Per the germline V gene, CDR1 is SGDLS and CDR2 is YYNGEE. This CDR3 is 15 amino acids long. The trim removed 3 bases at V and 9 bases at J, leaving 6 bases unmatched. In DNA, the CDR3 is TGTGCCAGCAGCGGAGGGACTAGCGGGGCACTTGAGCAGTTCTTC. Translated: CASSGGTSGALEQFF.

The chain carries TRBV12-3 or TRBV12-4 and TRBJ2-3; D might be TRBD2 (5 bases). Trimming cost V 3 bases and J 2 bases, with 12 bases left between them. The CDR3 is made up of 15 amino acids. For the CDR3, the DNA is TGTGCCAGCAGTTTCTACCGGGGATACACAGATACGCAGTATTTT. Translating it yields CASSFYRGYTDTQYF.

This clonotype was observed many times. The chain links TRBV4-3 to TRBJ2-1; D is possibly TRBD1 or TRBD2 (6 bases each). The germline V gene encodes CDR1 LGHNA and CDR2 YSLEER. CDR3 length: 16 amino acids. Trimming pared 0 bases from V and 6 bases from J, leaving 15 bases between. CDR3 coding DNA: TGCGCCAGCAGCCAAGACGGGGGCAGGGGAGGCAATGAGCAGTTCTTC. The encoded protein is CASSQDGGRGGNEQFF.

This clonotype was found many times. The rearrangement links TRBV12-3 or TRBV12-4 to TRBJ2-1; 9 bases agree with TRBD2. The CDR3 spans 15 residues. V lost 6 bases and J lost 5; bases outside the gene matches: 8. CDR3 sequence reads: CASRDSGGHNNEQFF. The CDR3 DNA is TGTGCCAGCAGAGATAGCGGGGGCCACAACAATGAGCAGTTCTTC.

The chain combines TRBV5-5 with TRBJ2-1; 13 positions match TRBD2. Germline V gene lookup returns CDR1 SGHKS and CDR2 YYEKEE (reference sequence). V lost 3 bases, J lost 6 bases, and 3 bases stayed unmatched. The CDR3 is made up of 15 amino acids. CDR3: CASSYTSGRANEQFF. As DNA, the CDR3 is TGTGCCAGCAGCTACACTAGCGGGAGGGCCAATGAGCAGTTCTTC.

The chain is built from TRBV29-1 and TRBJ1-1, with D uncertain. V lost 6 bases, J lost 0 bases, and 11 bases lay in between. The CDR3 is 13 amino acids. CDR1 and CDR2 (germline): SQVTM, ANQGSEA. The CDR3 DNA is TGCAGCGTAGCGAGGACGGTGAACACTGAAGCTTTCTTT. It translates to CSVARTVNTEAFF.

The chain couples TRBV20-1 to TRBJ2-5; perhaps TRBD2 as D (6 bases). Per germline, CDR1 DFQATT and CDR2 SNEGSKA (reference sequence). V was trimmed by 6 bases and J by 4 bases, leaving 9 bases between them. The length of the CDR3 is 11 residues. This chain's CDR3 is CSAIAAETQYF. The DNA for the CDR3 is TGCAGTGCAATAGCGGCAGAGACCCAGTACTTC.